This TCR beta chain appears in the sequencing data of a study of immune evolution from preneoplasia to lung adenocarcinoma listed by TCRdb under 2021. About the investigation overall: HLA loss of heterozygosity was observed in around 7%, 15% and 35% of AIS, MIA and ADC lesions, respectively, and was not observed in any AAH lesions. Immune contexture across lung adenocarcinoma precursors and invasive adenocarcinoma was profiled using immune gene expression, TCR sequencing and multiplex immunofluorescence. Resected precursor lesions (AAH, AIS, MIA) and invasive adenocarcinomas were compared with paired morphologically normal lung tissue. The sample size was set by how many specimens were available, not by a prior power calculation. The immune data were integrated with whole exome sequencing and methylation data obtained from the same cohort of nodules. A total of approximately 50 patients with pulmonary nodules who underwent surgical resection were included in the overall cohort. TCR sequencing data were obtained from 51 patients. According to the study, about a hundred samples went through TCR sequencing. Class I HLA alleles were inferred from exome data with POLYSOLVER, and allele-specific HLA loss was detected with LOHHLA.

Patients underwent resection in Japan or China between about 2014 and 2017. Two lung cancer pathologists independently confirmed the histologic diagnosis of each case on H&E slides. To enrich premalignant or tumor cells for nucleic acid extraction, macro-dissection was performed after pathologic assessment. The AllPrep DNA/RNA FFPE Kit was used to isolate DNA from FFPE tissue. V and J lose 5 bases and 6 bases, and a span of 17 bases separates them. For CDR1 and CDR2, the germline V gene lists MGHDK and SYGVNS. Inclusive of the bounding cysteine and phenylalanine, the CDR3 is 14 residues long. CDR3 DNA is the only sequence kept; it has 42 bases, read in frame from the first base. TCR beta CDR3 regions were sequenced from DNA using the immunoSEQ hsTCRbeta Kit. On the study's bioinformatics: TCR sequencing data were analysed with the ImmunoSEQ Analyzer. T cell clonality was defined as 1 minus Pielou's evenness computed on productive rearrangements. T cell diversity was measured with the inverse Simpson index on productive templates. T cell density was TCR beta template counts normalized to usable DNA, estimated by amplifying and sequencing housekeeping genes. TCR metrics were compared across histologic stages using two-sided Kruskal-Wallis tests. The table was pulled from immuneACCESS by TCRdb, which kept in-frame rearrangements only. Such tables lose some clones; where checked, under half of the loss comes from unresolved V genes, and the rest has no known cause. That table furnishes V, J and clone size, whereas the DNA furnished D and trimming. The sample table records about 7,500 clones; about 79% of these occur just once. The ten largest clones capture approximately 3% of the sample.

In regard to this clone: This clone's antigen is unknown. No much larger clone is present one base from it, and per-base qualities are unavailable.

What the research found in general, with its limitations: The findings reflected association rather than direct causation, and larger cohorts with long-term follow-up and longitudinal biopsies were considered necessary. All patients were from Japan and China, so applicability to Western populations was uncertain. The highest top T cell clone frequencies were observed in normal lung, and a progressive decrease in top T cell clone frequencies appeared to occur from AAH through AIS, MIA and invasive adenocarcinoma. The highest clonality was observed in normal lung, whereas higher T cell density and diversity but lower clonality appeared to be present in later-stage lesions. Compared with EGFR-mutant or double wild-type lesions, KRAS-mutant nodules had the highest T cell clonality.

The clonotype originates from a person aged 40 to 49 with lung adenocarcinoma. The sequence is built from TRBV25-1 and TRBJ2-7, with an unclear D gene assignment. Specimen: FFPE invasive lung adenocarcinoma tissue. The sample's cell subset or site, from its label and the paper: frankly invasive lung adenocarcinoma (ADC). The CDR3 in this case is CASSLFGPSPEQYF. The nucleotides are TGTGCCAGCAGTCTCTTCGGTCCTTCCCCCGAGCAGTACTTC.